This T cell receptor (beta chain) was captured by sequencing in a study of T-cell reconstitution after alpha-beta-depleted transplantation in children. This clonotype was recorded a few times. Preparing the TCRbeta library involved the use of unique molecular identifiers. A single record per CDR3 protein comes from TCRdb applying MiXCR to the PCR reads. The repertoire holds over 300,000 distinct CDR3 sequences, about 9.3% seen once, with roughly 2.5% in the top ten. CDR1 SGHDN and CDR2 FVKESK come from the germline V gene. The length of the CDR3 is 12 residues. Trimming pared 4 bases from V and 7 bases from J, leaving 8 bases between.

The chain recombines TRBV14 with TRBJ2-4; D may be TRBD1 or TRBD2 (6 bases each). This TCR was sampled from a human donor who donated a stem cell graft to a child with acute lymphoblastic leukemia. Sequencing was performed on PBMCs from the stem cell graft donor, taken from the stem cell graft. The CDR3 DNA sequence: TGTGCCAGCAGCCGGGGGGCGAACATTCAGTACTTC. Translation gives CASSRGANIQYF.